This entry describes one T cell receptor beta chain. The sample originates from a study of blood T cell repertoires in COVID-19. Study in general: Sources were T cells, B-cell-depleted T cells, or PBMCs; the material itself was cDNA or gDNA.

Original handling: Nucleated cell number was recorded as an estimate derived from reference gene primer amplification. This table comes from immunoSEQ multiplex PCR, and its TCRdb copy is limited to in-frame clones, with some not included. The DNA gave D and trimming, while V, J and clone size come from that table. The sample has roughly 410,000 clones, about 89% seen once. V was cut by 6 bases and J by 3 bases, with 3 bases left in between. Looked up from germline, CDR1 is LNHDA and CDR2 is SQIVND (reference sequence). This CDR3 is 11 amino acids long. This TCR was sampled from a man in his forties or fifties with acute or convalescent COVID-19. The specimen sequenced was peripheral blood. The chain links TRBV19 to TRBJ2-1; D is unresolved. CDR3 sequence: CASSNYNEQFF. The CDR3 nucleotides read TGTGCCAGTAGCAACTACAATGAGCAGTTCTTC.